These T cell receptor beta chains were read from a single sample in a study of neurological immune-mediated disorders. TCRdb itself ran the 5' RACE reads through MiXCR, one entry per CDR3 protein. The repertoire holds about 40,000 distinct CDR3 sequences, with 14% as singletons. Sequencing was carried out using CD4+ T cells from blood. Every receptor here comes from a woman aged 55-75 years with HTLV-1-associated myelopathy (HAM/TSP). Both conserved end residues are part of each CDR3. Fields, in order: J gene, V gene, D gene, clone size, CDR3 protein, CDR3 DNA. D genes are given only for firm matches. The size field is filled for only some rows; it gives once, few, many or a size class.

TRBJ2-5 | TRBV5-5 | - | many | CASSLLGTVSETQYF | TGTGCCAGCAGCTTACTGGGCACCGTATCAGAGACCCAGTACTTC
TRBJ1-2 | TRBV30 | - | many | CAWSLELSGYTF | TGTGCCTGGAGCCTAGAACTTTCTGGCTACACCTTC
TRBJ2-2 | TRBV20-1 | - | many | CSVPRGLRNTGELFF | TGCAGTGTTCCGCGCGGTCTTAGGAACACCGGGGAGCTGTTTTTT
TRBJ2-3 | TRBV4-2 | - | many | CASSQQQGSTDTQYF | TGTGCCAGCAGCCAACAGCAGGGCAGCACAGATACGCAGTATTTT
TRBJ2-1 | TRBV12-3/TRBV12-4 | - | - | CASSTYFVNEQFF | TGTGCCAGCAGTACCTACTTTGTCAATGAGCAGTTCTTC
TRBJ2-1 | TRBV10-3 | - | many | CAISRGVGYNEQFF | TGTGCCATCAGTAGGGGGGTTGGATACAATGAGCAGTTCTTC
TRBJ2-3 | TRBV4-2 | - | once | CASSQEHRTDTQYF | TGTGCCAGCAGCCAAGAGCATCGTACAGATACGCAGTATTTT
TRBJ2-4 | TRBV20-1 | TRBD1 | many | CSARTQGAKNIQYF | TGCAGTGCTAGGACACAGGGGGCTAAAAACATTCAGTACTTC
TRBJ2-1 | TRBV20-1 | TRBD2 | many | CSASLAGGPGLEQFF | TGCAGTGCTAGCCTAGCGGGGGGGCCGGGTCTTGAGCAGTTCTTC
TRBJ1-2 | TRBV5-1 | - | many | CASSLLDTKYGYTF | TGCGCCAGCAGCTTGCTGGACACAAAATATGGCTACACCTTC
TRBJ2-1 | TRBV29-1 | - | many | CSISLASSYNEQFF | TGCAGTATCTCCCTAGCGTCCTCCTACAATGAGCAGTTCTTC
TRBJ2-1 | TRBV25-1 | TRBD2 | - | CASSPHSGSNDNEQFF | TGTGCCAGCAGTCCGCACAGCGGGAGCAACGACAATGAGCAGTTCTTC
TRBJ2-1 | TRBV20-1 | TRBD2 | many | CSAGGKAGENYNEQFF | TGCAGTGCGGGGGGGAAAGCGGGGGAGAACTACAATGAGCAGTTCTTC
TRBJ1-5 | TRBV19 | - | many | CASSSPSGPNQPQHF | TGTGCCAGTAGTAGCCCCTCAGGGCCCAATCAGCCCCAGCATTTT
TRBJ2-3 | TRBV7-9 | - | - | CASSFYICSTRGATDTQYF | -
TRBJ2-7 | TRBV20-1 | - | many | CSAREGGGGYEQYF | TGCAGTGCTAGAGAGGGGGGTGGCGGGTACGAGCAGTACTTC
TRBJ1-1 | TRBV9 | - | many | CASSVSPGGGHTEAFF | TGTGCCAGCAGCGTATCCCCTGGGGGAGGTCACACTGAAGCTTTCTTT
TRBJ1-5 | TRBV20-1 | TRBD1 | few | CSASSQGASGGQPQHF | TGCAGTGCATCCTCACAGGGGGCAAGCGGTGGGCAGCCCCAGCATTTT
TRBJ1-1 | TRBV20-1 | TRBD1 | many | CSARDRTGNTEAFF | TGCAGTGCTAGAGACCGGACAGGGAACACTGAAGCTTTCTTT
TRBJ1-1 | TRBV5-1 | - | many | CASSLAATSSAEAFF | TGCGCCAGCAGCTTGGCCGCTACCTCGAGCGCTGAAGCTTTCTTT
TRBJ1-1 | TRBV11-2 | - | medium-sized | CASSSRVNTEAFF | TGTGCCAGCAGCTCCAGGGTGAACACTGAAGCTTTCTTT
TRBJ2-5 | TRBV4-1 | TRBD2 | many | CASSQDRLAGARTFQETQYF | TGCGCCAGCAGCCAAGATCGGCTAGCGGGGGCCCGAACCTTCCAAGAGACCCAGTACTTC
TRBJ2-3 | TRBV3-1 | TRBD2 | many | CASSQELAGDRDTQYF | TGTGCCAGCAGCCAAGAACTAGCGGGGGACCGAGATACGCAGTATTTT
TRBJ2-2 | TRBV2 | - | - | CASSGHNTGELFF | TGTGCCAGCAGTGGTCACAACACCGGGGAGCTGTTTTTT
TRBJ1-4 | TRBV10-3 | - | many | CAIGRQGSEKLFF | TGTGCCATCGGAAGGCAGGGAAGCGAAAAACTGTTTTTT
TRBJ2-7 | TRBV11-2 | TRBD1 | many | CASSLAGTDYEQYF | TGTGCCAGCAGCTTGGCCGGGACAGACTACGAGCAGTACTTC
TRBJ2-1 | TRBV20-1 | - | - | CSARVSGRSYNEQFF | TGCAGTGCTAGAGTATCAGGGCGCTCCTACAATGAGCAGTTCTTC
TRBJ1-1 | TRBV12-3/TRBV12-4 | - | many | CASITWGVEAFF | TGTGCCAGCATCACCTGGGGGGTTGAAGCTTTCTTT
TRBJ2-1 | TRBV20-1 | - | - | CSAGLCGTHYNEQFF | TGCAGTGCTGGACTGTGCGGGACGCATTACAATGAGCAGTTCTTC
TRBJ1-1 | TRBV9 | - | many | CASSPQERSTEAFF | TGTGCCAGCAGCCCACAGGAGCGGAGCACTGAAGCTTTCTTT
TRBJ2-5 | TRBV12-3/TRBV12-4 | TRBD2 | many | CASTNRRASGDNGETQYF | TGTGCCAGCACCAATCGCCGGGCTAGCGGGGACAATGGGGAGACCCAGTACTTC
TRBJ1-4 | TRBV7-8 | - | many | CASSQWPPGATNEKLFF | TGTGCCAGCAGCCAATGGCCCCCCGGGGCAACTAATGAAAAACTGTTTTTT
TRBJ2-3 | TRBV20-1 | - | many | CSARAIASEGTDTQYF | TGCAGTGCTAGAGCAATAGCGTCAGAGGGAACAGATACGCAGTATTTT
TRBJ1-1 | TRBV5-1 | - | many | CASRQLENTEAFF | TGCGCCAGCAGACAATTGGAGAACACTGAAGCTTTCTTT
TRBJ1-1 | TRBV14 | TRBD1 | many | CASSHDGQGTRKAFF | TGTGCCAGCAGTCACGATGGACAGGGGACCAGAAAAGCTTTCTTT
TRBJ2-4 | TRBV7-9 | - | many | CASSSLEGQSQHF | TGTGCCAGCAGCTCGCTCGAAGGACAATCCCAGCACTTC
TRBJ2-3 | TRBV20-1 | - | many | CSAQKGDGDTQYF | TGCAGTGCCCAAAAAGGGGACGGAGATACGCAGTATTTT
TRBJ2-5 | TRBV5-1 | TRBD1 | many | CASSLSGGETQYF | TGCGCCAGCAGCTTATCAGGGGGAGAGACCCAGTACTTC
TRBJ1-2 | TRBV29-1 | TRBD1 | many | CSVGGGQGDYGYTF | TGCAGCGTTGGTGGGGGACAGGGCGACTATGGCTACACCTTC
TRBJ1-2 | TRBV7-9 | - | many | CASSLDNYGYTF | TGTGCCAGCAGCTTAGATAACTATGGCTACACCTTC
TRBJ1-2 | TRBV5-1 | TRBD1 | many | CASRPGTANYGYTF | TGCGCCAGCAGACCCGGGACAGCTAACTATGGCTACACCTTC
TRBJ2-5 | TRBV20-1 | - | many | CSARAFGQIQETQYF | TGCAGTGCTAGAGCTTTCGGACAGATCCAAGAGACCCAGTACTTC
TRBJ1-1 | TRBV18 | - | many | CASSPDQKAEAFF | TGTGCCAGCTCACCCGATCAGAAGGCTGAAGCTTTCTTT
TRBJ1-1 | TRBV6-5 | TRBD1 | many | CASSDRGGGNTEAFF | TGTGCCAGCAGTGACAGGGGCGGTGGGAACACTGAAGCTTTCTTT
TRBJ2-5 | TRBV5-6 | - | many | CASSLNDLETQYF | TGTGCCAGCAGCTTGAATGATTTAGAGACCCAGTACTTC
TRBJ2-1 | TRBV3-1 | TRBD2 | many | CASSQRDRTSGREQFF | TGTGCCAGCAGCCAACGCGATCGGACTAGCGGGAGGGAGCAGTTCTTC